This T cell receptor (beta chain) was observed in a study of T cells in localized non-small cell lung cancer. Broader study findings: Heterogeneity stays possible, as sequencing covered only one tumor region. A median of approximately 50 clones ranked among the top 100 in tumor appeared in adjacent lung.

As to this clone: The target antigen is unknown. Compared with germline, one end of the junction differs, possibly owing to a read error.

The method was immunoSEQ multiplex PCR; TCRdb's version includes in-frame clones alone and lacks a portion of them. The sample gives about 40,000 clones, 86% of which show up once; approximately 6% is in the top ten. From germline, CDR1 is MNHEY and CDR2 SVGAGI. The length of the CDR3 is 13 residues. The sequence derives from a man aged 40 to 70 with stage I lung adenocarcinoma. The specimen was peripheral blood, collected before any cancer treatment. The chain recombines TRBV6-5 with TRBJ2-5; no definite D call. The CDR3 coding sequence is TGTGTCAGCAGTTGGGCCCTCCAAGAGACCCAGTACTTC. Translation gives CVSSWALQETQYF.